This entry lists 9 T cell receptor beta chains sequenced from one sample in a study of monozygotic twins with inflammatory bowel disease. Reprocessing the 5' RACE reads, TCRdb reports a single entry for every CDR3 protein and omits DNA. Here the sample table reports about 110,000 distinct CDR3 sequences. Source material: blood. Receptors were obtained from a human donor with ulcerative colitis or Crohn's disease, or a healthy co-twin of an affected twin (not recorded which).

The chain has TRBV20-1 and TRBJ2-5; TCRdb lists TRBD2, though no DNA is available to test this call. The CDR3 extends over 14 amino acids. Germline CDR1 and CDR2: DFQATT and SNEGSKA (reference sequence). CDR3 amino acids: CSALERRDQETQYF.

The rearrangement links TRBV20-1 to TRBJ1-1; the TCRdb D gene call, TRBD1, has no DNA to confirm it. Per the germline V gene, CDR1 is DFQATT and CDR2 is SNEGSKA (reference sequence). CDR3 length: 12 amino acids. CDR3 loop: CSARQGLDEAFF.

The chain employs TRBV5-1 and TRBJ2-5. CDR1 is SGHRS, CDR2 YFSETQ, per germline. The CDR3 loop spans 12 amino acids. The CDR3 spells CASRPDGETQYF.

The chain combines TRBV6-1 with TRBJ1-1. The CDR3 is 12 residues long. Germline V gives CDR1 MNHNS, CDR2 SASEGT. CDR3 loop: CASSASNTEAFF.

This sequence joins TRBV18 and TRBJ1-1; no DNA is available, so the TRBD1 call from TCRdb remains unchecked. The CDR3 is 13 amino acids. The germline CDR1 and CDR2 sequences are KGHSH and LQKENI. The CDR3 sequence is CASLGQGNTEAFF. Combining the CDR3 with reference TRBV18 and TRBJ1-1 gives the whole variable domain NAGVMQNPRHLVRRRGQEARLRCSPMKGHSHVYWYRQLPEEGLKFMVYLQKENIIDESGMPKERFSAEFPKEGPSILRIQQVVRGDSAAYFCASLGQGNTEAFFGQGTRLTVV.

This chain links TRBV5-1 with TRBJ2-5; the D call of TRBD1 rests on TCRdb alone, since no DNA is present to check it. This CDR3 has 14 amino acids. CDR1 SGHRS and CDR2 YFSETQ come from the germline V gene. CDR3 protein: CASSTQGAQETQYF. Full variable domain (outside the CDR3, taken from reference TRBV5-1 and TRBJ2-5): KAGVTQTPRYLIKTRGQQVTLSCSPISGHRSVSWYQQTPGQGLQFLFEYFSETQRNKGNFPGRFSGRQFSNSRSEMNVSTLELGDSALYLCASSTQGAQETQYFGPGTRLLVL.

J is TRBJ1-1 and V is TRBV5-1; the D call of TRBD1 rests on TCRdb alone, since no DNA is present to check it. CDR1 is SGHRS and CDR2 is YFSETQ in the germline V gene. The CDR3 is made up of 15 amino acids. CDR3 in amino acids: CASSRDSRPGTEAFF.

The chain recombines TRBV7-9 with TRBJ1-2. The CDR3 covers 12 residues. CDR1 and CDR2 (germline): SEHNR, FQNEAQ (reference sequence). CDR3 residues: CASSPNTDRYTF.

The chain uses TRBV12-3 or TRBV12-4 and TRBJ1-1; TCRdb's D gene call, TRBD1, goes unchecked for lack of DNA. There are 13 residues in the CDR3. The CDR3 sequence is CASRYTGGRGAFF.